The clone carrying this TCR beta chain was found many times. Its antigen is unidentified. Diagnoses used clinical symptoms, serum thyroxine and TRAb, thyroid ultrasound and orbital computed tomography. The data are from a study of T cells in Graves' hyperthyroidism and ophthalmopathy. Study-level results: Median prediction lead before ophthalmopathy onset was about 6.5 months with the model.

Per the germline V gene, CDR1 is DFQATT and CDR2 is SNEGSKA (reference sequence). The J segment lost 1 base and the V segment lost 1 base, leaving 4 bases of the junction unmatched. The length of the CDR3 is 15 residues. Amplification yielded TCR beta CDR3 regions, with RNA transcripts as the source. The TCR CDR3 was amplified in a first-round RT-PCR using the HTBI primer set. TCRdb processed the multiplex PCR reads anew with MiXCR; each CDR3 protein has one entry. The data hold roughly 380,000 distinct CDR3 sequences, with around 14% observed a single time. Sequenced material: blood. The receptor was derived from an older woman with Graves' hyperthyroidism. The chain uses TRBV20-1 and TRBJ2-5, with 9 bases aligning to TRBD2. The CDR3 protein is CSARAGREGQETQYF. The DNA of the CDR3 is TGCAGTGCTAGAGCAGGGCGGGAGGGCCAAGAGACCCAGTACTTC.